This T cell receptor (beta chain) originates from a study of T cell responses to AZD1222 COVID-19 vaccine. Study outcomes and limitations: Among those given AZD1222, only five or six were seropositive at baseline.

Concerning this clone: What it binds is not known.

Produced via immunoSEQ multiplex PCR; TCRdb's table is partial and in-frame only. The sample has some 110,000 clones, roughly 90% seen once. CDR3 size: 15 residues. Trimming removed 8 bases from V and 6 bases from J; junction bases left unmatched: 11. The germline gives CDR1 MNHEY, CDR2 SVGAGI. The chain is built from TRBV6-5 and TRBJ1-4, with 8 bases aligning to TRBD1. This sample comprised peripheral blood, obtained 28 days after the second AZD1222 dose. This receptor was taken from an adult who received the AZD1222 COVID-19 vaccine. In nucleotides, the CDR3 is TGTGCCAGCCGGGACAGGACGTCCGGGGATGAAAAACTGTTTTTT. This sequence encodes CASRDRTSGDEKLFF.